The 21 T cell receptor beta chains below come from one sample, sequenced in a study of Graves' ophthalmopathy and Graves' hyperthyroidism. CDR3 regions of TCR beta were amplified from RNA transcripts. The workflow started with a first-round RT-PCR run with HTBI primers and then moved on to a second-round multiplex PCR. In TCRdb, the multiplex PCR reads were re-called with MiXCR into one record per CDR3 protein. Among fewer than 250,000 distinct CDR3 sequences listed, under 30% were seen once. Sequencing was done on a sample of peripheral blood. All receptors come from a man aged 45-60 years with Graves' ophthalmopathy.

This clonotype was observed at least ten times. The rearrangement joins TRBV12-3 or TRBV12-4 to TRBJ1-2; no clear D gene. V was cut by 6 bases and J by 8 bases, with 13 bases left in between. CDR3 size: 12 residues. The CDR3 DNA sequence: TGTGCCAGCAGCCCCGGATCAGCGGGCTACACCTTC. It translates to CASSPGSAGYTF.

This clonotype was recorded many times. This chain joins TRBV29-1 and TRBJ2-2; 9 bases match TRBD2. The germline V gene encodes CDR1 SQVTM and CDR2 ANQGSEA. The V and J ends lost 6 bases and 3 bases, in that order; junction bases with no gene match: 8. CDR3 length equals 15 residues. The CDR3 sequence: CSVILAGQDTGELFF. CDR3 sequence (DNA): TGCAGCGTCATTCTAGCGGGGCAGGACACCGGGGAGCTGTTTTTT.

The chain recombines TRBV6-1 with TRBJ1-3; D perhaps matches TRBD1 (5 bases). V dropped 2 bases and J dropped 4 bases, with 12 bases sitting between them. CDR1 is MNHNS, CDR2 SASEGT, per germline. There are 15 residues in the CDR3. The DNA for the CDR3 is TGTGCCAGCAGTGAATCAGGGAGGCACGGAAACACCATATATTTT. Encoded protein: CASSESGRHGNTIYF.

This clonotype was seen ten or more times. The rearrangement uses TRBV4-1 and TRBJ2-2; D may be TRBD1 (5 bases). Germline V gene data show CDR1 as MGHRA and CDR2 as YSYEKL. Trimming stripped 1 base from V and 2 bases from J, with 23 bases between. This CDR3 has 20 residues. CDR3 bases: TGCGCCAGCAGCCAAGCTTCCCGGACACCAATTGGACACAACACCGGGGAGCTGTTTTTT. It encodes CASSQASRTPIGHNTGELFF.

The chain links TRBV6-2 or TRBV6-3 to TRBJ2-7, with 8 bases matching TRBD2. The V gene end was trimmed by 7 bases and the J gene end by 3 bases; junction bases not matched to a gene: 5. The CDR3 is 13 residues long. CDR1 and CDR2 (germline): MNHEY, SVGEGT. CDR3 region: CASIPSGSYEQYF. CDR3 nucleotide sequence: TGTGCCAGCATCCCCAGCGGGAGCTACGAGCAGTACTTC.

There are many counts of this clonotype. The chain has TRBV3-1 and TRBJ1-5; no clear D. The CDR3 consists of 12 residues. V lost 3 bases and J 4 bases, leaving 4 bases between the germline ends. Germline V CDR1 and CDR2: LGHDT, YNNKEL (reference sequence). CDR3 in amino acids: CASSHGNQPQHF. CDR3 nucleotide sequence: TGTGCCAGCAGCCACGGGAATCAGCCCCAGCATTTT.

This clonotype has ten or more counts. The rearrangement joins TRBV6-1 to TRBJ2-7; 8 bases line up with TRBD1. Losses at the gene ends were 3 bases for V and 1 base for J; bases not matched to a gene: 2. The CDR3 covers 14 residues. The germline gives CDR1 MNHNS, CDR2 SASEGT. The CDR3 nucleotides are TGTGCCAGCAGTGAGGACAGGGTGTCCTACGAGCAGTACTTC. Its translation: CASSEDRVSYEQYF.

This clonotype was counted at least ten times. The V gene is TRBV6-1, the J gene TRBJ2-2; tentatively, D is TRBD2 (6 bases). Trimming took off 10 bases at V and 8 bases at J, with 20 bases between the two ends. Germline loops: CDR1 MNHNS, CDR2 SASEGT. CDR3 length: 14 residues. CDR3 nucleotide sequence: TGTGCCACCAGACTAGGGGTCGGGAAGGGGGAGCTGTTTTTT. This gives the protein CATRLGVGKGELFF.

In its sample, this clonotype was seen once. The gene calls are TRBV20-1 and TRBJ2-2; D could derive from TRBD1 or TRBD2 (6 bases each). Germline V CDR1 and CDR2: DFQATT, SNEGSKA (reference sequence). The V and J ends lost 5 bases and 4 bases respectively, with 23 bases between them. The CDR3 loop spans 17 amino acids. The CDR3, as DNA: TGCAGTGCTGGCCCAGGGTCGGGGGCGTCGAGCACCGGGGAGCTGTTTTTT. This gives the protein CSAGPGSGASSTGELFF.

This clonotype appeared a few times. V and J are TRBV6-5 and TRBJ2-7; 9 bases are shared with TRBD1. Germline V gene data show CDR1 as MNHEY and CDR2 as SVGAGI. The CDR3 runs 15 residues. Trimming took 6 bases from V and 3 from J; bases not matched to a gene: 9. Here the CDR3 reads CASRLRYRGLYEQYF. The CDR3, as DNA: TGTGCCAGCAGATTACGGTACAGGGGGCTCTACGAGCAGTACTTC.

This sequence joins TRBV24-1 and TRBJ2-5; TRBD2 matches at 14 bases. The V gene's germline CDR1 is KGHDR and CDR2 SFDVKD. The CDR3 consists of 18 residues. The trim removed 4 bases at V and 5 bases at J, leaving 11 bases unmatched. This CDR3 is CATSDPQGLAGARETQYF. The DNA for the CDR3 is TGTGCCACCAGTGACCCTCAGGGACTAGCGGGAGCCCGGGAGACCCAGTACTTC.

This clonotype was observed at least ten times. The CDR3 here is CASSDPGGYEQYF. The CDR3 nucleotides read TGTGCCAGCAGTGACCCCGGGGGCTACGAGCAGTACTTC. This chain connects TRBV2 to TRBJ2-7, with D perhaps matching TRBD2 (6 bases). Deletions cut 3 bases from V and 3 bases from J, with 9 bases between. The V gene's germline CDR1 is SNHLY and CDR2 FYNNEI. This CDR3 comprises 13 residues.

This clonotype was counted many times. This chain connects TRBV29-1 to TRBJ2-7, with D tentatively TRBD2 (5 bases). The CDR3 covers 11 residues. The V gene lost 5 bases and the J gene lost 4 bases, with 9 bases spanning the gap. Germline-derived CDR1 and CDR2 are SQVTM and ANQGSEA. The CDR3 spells CSVRRAYEQYF. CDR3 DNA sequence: TGCAGCGTTAGGCGGGCTTACGAGCAGTACTTC.

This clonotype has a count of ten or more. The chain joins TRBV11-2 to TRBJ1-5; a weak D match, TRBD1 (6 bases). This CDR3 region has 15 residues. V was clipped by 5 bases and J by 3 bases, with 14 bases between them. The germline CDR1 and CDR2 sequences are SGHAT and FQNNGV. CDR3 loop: CASSRGGGPNQPQHF. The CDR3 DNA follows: TGTGCCAGCAGCCGTGGGGGGGGGCCCAATCAGCCCCAGCATTTT.

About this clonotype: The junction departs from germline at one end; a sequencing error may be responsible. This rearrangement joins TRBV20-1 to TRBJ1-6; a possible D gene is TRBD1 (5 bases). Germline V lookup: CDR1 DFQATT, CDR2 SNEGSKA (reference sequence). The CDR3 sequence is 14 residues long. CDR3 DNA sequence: TGCAGTGCTAGGGGGACCTCCTATAATTCACCCCCCCACTTC. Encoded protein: CSARGTSYNSPPHF.

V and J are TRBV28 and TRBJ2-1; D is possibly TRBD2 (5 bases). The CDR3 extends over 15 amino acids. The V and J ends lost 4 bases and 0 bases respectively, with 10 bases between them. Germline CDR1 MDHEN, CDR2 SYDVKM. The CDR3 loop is CASSYVTSSYNEQFF. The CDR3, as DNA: TGTGCCAGCAGTTATGTAACTAGCTCCTACAATGAGCAGTTCTTC.

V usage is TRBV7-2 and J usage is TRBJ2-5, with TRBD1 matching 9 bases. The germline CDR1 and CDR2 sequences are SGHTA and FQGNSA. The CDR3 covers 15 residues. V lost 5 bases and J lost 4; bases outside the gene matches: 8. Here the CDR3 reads CASSQRTGVGETQYF. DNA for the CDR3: TGTGCCAGCAGCCAGAGGACAGGGGTAGGAGAGACCCAGTACTTC.

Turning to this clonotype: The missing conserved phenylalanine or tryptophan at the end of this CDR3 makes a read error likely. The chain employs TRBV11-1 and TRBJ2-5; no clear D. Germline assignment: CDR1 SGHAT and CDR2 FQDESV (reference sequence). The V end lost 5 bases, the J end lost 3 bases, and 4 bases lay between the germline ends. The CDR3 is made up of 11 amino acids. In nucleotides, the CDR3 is TGTGCCAGCAGCCGTGAAGAGACCCAGTACCTC. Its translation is CASSREETQYL.

CDR3: CASSYGQSDTEAFF. The CDR3 DNA reads as TGTGCCAGCAGTTACGGGCAGTCGGACACTGAAGCTTTCTTT. The V and J genes are TRBV6-2 or TRBV6-3 and TRBJ1-1; D is undetermined. Between the trimmed V and J ends, which lost 2 bases and 3 bases, there was a span of 10 bases. Germline CDR1 MNHEY, CDR2 SVGEGT. The CDR3 sequence is 14 residues long.

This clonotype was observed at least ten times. The CDR3 coding sequence is TGTGCCAGCAGTTTCCCCGAAAGTTTCGAGCAGTACTTC. As protein: CASSFPESFEQYF. The chain couples TRBV28 to TRBJ2-7; no clear D gene. Trimming took off 3 bases at V and 6 bases at J, with 12 bases between the two ends. CDR1 and CDR2 from the germline V gene are MDHEN and SYDVKM. There are 13 residues in the CDR3. Drawing the rest from reference TRBV28 and TRBJ2-7, the complete variable domain is DVKVTQSSRYLVKRTGEKVFLECVQDMDHENMFWYRQDPGLGLRLIYFSYDVKMKEKGDIPEGYSVSREKKERFSLILESASTNQTSMYLCASSFPESFEQYFGPGTRLTVT.

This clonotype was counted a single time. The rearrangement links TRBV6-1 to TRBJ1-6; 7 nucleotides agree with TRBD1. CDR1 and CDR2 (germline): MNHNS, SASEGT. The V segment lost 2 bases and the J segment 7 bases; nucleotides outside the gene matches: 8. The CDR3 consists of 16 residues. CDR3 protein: CASSESLGTANSPLHF. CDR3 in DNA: TGTGCCAGCAGTGAATCACTAGGGACAGCCAATTCACCCCTCCACTTT.